These 10 T cell receptor beta chains were sequenced from one sample in a study of spatial heterogeneity in lung cancer. Using its own MiXCR run on the 5' RACE reads, TCRdb lists one record per CDR3 protein. The data show 40,000 to 45,000 distinct CDR3 sequences, approximately 13% seen once. Time point denoted: sample taken at primary tumor resection. Whole RNA obtained from tumor, nontumor lung or frozen PBMC underwent sequencing without sorting. This specimen was PBMCs, taken at surgery. The receptors stem from a male donor with early-stage non-small cell lung cancer.

This clonotype was seen ten or more times. The J gene is TRBJ1-2, the V gene TRBV20-1; D gene ambiguous. Trimming pared 2 bases from V and 1 base from J, leaving 2 bases between. The CDR3 is 11 residues long. Looked up from germline, CDR1 is DFQATT and CDR2 is SNEGSKA (reference sequence). CDR3 region: CSARSNYGYTF. DNA for the CDR3: TGCAGTGCTAGAAGTAACTATGGCTACACCTTC.

This chain links TRBV6-5 with TRBJ1-6; D gene ambiguous. With 5 bases removed from V and 10 bases from J, the gap between germline ends came to 18 bases. This CDR3 contains 15 residues. CDR1 is MNHEY and CDR2 is SVGAGI in the germline V gene. The CDR3: CASSIMARPGSPLHF. The CDR3 DNA reads TGTGCCAGCAGTATAATGGCCAGGCCGGGGTCACCCCTCCACTTT.

In its sample, this clonotype was seen many times. This rearrangement joins TRBV20-1 to TRBJ1-5, with 10 bases identical to TRBD1. The length of the CDR3 is 12 residues. Unmatched junction bases numbered 3, after V lost 5 bases and J lost 8 bases. The V gene's germline CDR1 is DFQATT and CDR2 SNEGSKA (reference sequence). The CDR3 protein is CSAGTGVKPQHF. As DNA, the CDR3 is TGCAGTGCTGGGACAGGGGTTAAGCCCCAGCATTTT.

The chain combines TRBV4-1 with TRBJ1-6; D is undetermined. Germline V gene lookup returns CDR1 MGHRA and CDR2 YSYEKL. CDR3 size: 14 residues. V was shortened by 1 base and J by 8 bases, with 9 bases between the two germline ends. Here the CDR3 reads CASSQVTPYSPLHF. The CDR3 coding sequence is TGCGCCAGCAGCCAAGTTACCCCTTATTCACCCCTCCACTTT.

This clonotype has more than one count but fewer than ten. V is TRBV15 and J is TRBJ1-4, with D unresolved. CDR1 LNHNV and CDR2 YYDKDF come from the germline V gene (reference sequence). With 5 bases removed from V and 7 bases from J, the gap between germline ends came to 11 bases. There are 13 residues in the CDR3. The CDR3 protein is CATSLRRGEKLFF. CDR3 coding DNA: TGTGCCACCAGCCTCCGGCGTGGTGAAAAACTGTTTTTT.

This chain links TRBV28 with TRBJ2-7, with 7 bases identical to TRBD1. The germline CDR1 and CDR2 sequences are MDHEN and SYDVKM. This CDR3 region has 15 residues. Germline trimming cut 6 bases from V and 0 bases from J; bases unmatched to any gene: 8. CDR3 sequence: CASSLRGTASYEQYF. CDR3 in DNA: TGTGCCAGCAGCCTTAGAGGGACAGCCTCCTACGAGCAGTACTTC.

This clonotype has at least ten counts. V is TRBV12-5 and J is TRBJ1-1, with 7 bases identical to TRBD1. CDR1 is LGHNT and CDR2 is FRNRAP in the germline V gene. This CDR3 is built from 15 residues. Trimming at V came to 1 base and at J to 1 base, leaving 3 bases not matched to a gene. The CDR3 region has the DNA TGTGCTAGTGGTTTGGCACGGACAGGGAACACTGAAGCTTTCTTT. Translation: CASGLARTGNTEAFF.

This clonotype has more than one count but fewer than ten. The V and J genes are TRBV5-6 and TRBJ2-7; D remains ambiguous. The CDR3 length is 13 residues. Germline-derived CDR1 and CDR2 are SGHDT and YYEEEE. V was clipped by 0 bases and J by 0 bases, with 4 bases between them. In DNA form, the CDR3 reads TGTGCCAGCAGCTTGGTGGACTCCTACGAGCAGTACTTC. Translating it yields CASSLVDSYEQYF.

The chain couples TRBV11-2 to TRBJ2-1, with unresolved D. The CDR3 is 14 amino acids. Trimming removed 5 bases at V and 5 bases at J, with 13 bases between. The germline CDR1 and CDR2 sequences are SGHAT and FQNNGV. This chain's CDR3 is CASSLMPLNNEQFF. The CDR3 DNA sequence: TGTGCCAGCAGCCTAATGCCCCTCAACAATGAGCAGTTCTTC.

This clonotype has ten or more counts. The chain has TRBV10-1 and TRBJ2-3, with TRBD1 matching 8 bases. J was trimmed by 5 bases and V by 3 bases; bases with no gene match: 10. The germline V gene encodes CDR1 WNHNN and CDR2 SYGVQD (reference sequence). This CDR3 comprises 16 residues. This chain's CDR3 is CASSEHLGTGGDTQYF. The CDR3 bases are TGCGCCAGCAGTGAACATTTGGGGACAGGAGGAGATACGCAGTATTTT.